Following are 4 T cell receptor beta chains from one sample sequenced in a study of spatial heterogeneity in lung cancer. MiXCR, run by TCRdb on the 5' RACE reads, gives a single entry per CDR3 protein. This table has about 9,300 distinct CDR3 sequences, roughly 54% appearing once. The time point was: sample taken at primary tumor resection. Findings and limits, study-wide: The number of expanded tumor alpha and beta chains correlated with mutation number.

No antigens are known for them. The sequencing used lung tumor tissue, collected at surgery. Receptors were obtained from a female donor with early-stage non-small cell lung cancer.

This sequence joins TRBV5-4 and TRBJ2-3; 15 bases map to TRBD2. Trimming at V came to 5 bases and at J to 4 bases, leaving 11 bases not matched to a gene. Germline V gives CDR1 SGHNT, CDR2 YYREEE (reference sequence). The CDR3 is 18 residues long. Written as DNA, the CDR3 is TGTGCCAGCAGTCCTCCAGGACTAGCGGGGGGGCGGGCAGATACGCAGTATTTT. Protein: CASSPPGLAGGRADTQYF. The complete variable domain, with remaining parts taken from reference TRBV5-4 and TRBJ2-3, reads ETGVTQSPTHLIKTRGQQVTLRCSSQSGHNTVSWYQQALGQGPQFIFQYYREEENGRGNFPPRFSGLQFPNYSSELNVNALELDDSALYLCASSPPGLAGGRADTQYFGPGTRLTVL.

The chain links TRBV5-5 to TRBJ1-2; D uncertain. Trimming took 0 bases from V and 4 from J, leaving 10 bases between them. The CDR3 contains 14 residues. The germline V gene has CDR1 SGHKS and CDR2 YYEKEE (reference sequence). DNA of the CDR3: TGTGCCAGCAGCTTGGTATTTGACCGCTATGGCTACACCTTC. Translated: CASSLVFDRYGYTF.

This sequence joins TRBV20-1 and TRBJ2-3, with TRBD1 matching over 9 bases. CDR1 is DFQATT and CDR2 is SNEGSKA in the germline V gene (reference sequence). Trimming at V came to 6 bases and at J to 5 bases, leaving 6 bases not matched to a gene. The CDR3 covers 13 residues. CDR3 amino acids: CSAKGQGVDTQYF. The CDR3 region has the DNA TGCAGTGCGAAGGGACAGGGAGTAGATACGCAGTATTTT.

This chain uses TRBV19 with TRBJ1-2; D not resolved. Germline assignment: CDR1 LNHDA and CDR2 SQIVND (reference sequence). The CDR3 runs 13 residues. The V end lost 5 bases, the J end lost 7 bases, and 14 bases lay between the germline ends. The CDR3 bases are TGTGCCAGTAGTTCCGAGAGGGTCCTTGGCTACACCTTC. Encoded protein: CASSSERVLGYTF.